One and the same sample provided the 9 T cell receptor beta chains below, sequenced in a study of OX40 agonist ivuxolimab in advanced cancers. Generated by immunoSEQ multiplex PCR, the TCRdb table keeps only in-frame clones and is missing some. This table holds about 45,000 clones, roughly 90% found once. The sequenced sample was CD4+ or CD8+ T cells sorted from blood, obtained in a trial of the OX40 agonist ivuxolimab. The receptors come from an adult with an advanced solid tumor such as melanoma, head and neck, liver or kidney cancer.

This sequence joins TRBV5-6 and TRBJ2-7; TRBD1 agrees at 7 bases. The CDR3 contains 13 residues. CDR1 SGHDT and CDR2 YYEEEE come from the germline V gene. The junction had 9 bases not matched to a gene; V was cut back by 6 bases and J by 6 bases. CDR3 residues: CASKETGSLEQYF. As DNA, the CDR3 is TGTGCCAGCAAAGAGACAGGGTCCCTCGAGCAGTACTTC.

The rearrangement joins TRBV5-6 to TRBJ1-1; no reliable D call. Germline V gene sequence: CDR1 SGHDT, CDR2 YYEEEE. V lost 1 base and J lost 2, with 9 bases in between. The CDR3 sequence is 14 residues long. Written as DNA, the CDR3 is TGTGCCAGCAGCTTGTCGGTCAGCAACACTGAAGCTTTCTTT. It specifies CASSLSVSNTEAFF.

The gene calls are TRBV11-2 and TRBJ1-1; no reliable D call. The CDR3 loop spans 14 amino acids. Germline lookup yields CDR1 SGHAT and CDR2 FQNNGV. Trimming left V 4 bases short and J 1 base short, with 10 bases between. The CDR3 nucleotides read TGTGCCAGCAGCTGGACGGAGGGGAACACTGAAGCTTTCTTT. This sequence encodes CASSWTEGNTEAFF.

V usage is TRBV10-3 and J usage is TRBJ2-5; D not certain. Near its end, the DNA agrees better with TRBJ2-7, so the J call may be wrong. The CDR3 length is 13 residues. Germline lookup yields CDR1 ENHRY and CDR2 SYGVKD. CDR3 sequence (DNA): TGTGCCATCAGTGACGGTGGGACCTACGAGCAGTACTTC. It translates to CAISDGGTYEQYF.

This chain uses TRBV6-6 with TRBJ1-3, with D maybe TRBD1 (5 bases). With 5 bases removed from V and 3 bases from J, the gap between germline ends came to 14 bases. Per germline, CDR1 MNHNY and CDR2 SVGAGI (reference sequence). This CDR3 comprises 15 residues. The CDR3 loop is CASSATAPLGNTIYF. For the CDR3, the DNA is TGTGCCAGCAGTGCGACAGCCCCTCTTGGAAACACCATATATTTT.

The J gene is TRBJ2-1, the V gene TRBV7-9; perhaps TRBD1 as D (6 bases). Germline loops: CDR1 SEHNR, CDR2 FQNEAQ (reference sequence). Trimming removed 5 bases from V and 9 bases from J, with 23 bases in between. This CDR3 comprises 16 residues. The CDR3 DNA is TGTGCCAGCAGCACCGGACAGACCGTACTTCGGGGTGAGCAGTTCTTC. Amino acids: CASSTGQTVLRGEQFF.

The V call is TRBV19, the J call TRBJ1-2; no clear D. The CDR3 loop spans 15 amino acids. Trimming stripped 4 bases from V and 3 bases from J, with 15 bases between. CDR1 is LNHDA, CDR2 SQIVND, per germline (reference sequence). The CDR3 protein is CASSNPITLHYGYTF. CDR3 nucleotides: TGTGCCAGTAGTAACCCAATCACACTGCACTATGGCTACACCTTC.

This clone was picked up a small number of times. The CDR3 coding sequence is TGCGCCAGCAGCCAAAGGGCTCGGGAGAGGCCCCAGCATTTT. It yields the protein CASSQRARERPQHF. This chain joins TRBV4-1 and TRBJ1-5; no firm D call. CDR3 length: 14 amino acids. V was pared by 2 bases and J by 9 bases, with 14 bases between. Germline V gene lookup returns CDR1 MGHRA and CDR2 YSYEKL.

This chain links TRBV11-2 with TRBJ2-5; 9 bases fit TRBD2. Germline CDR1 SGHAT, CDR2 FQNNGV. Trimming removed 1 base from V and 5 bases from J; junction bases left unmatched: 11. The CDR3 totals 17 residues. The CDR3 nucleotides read TGTGCCAGCAGCTTAGTAGGGAGCGGGAGGTTTGGGGAGACCCAGTACTTC. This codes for CASSLVGSGRFGETQYF.